The 10 T cell receptor beta chains reported below all come from one sample, sequenced in a study of CD8 T cells in Susac syndrome. RNA was extracted with the RNeasy kit, and a quantity of roughly 0.5 to 1 ug was reverse transcribed using random hexamers. TCRdb reanalysed the immunoSEQ multiplex PCR reads using MiXCR and keeps one entry per CDR3 protein. The sample has around 100,000 distinct CDR3 sequences, nearly 97% seen once. Sequenced material: CD8+ T cells from PBMCs. Every receptor here comes from a human donor with Susac syndrome.

This clonotype was seen once. This sequence joins TRBV10-3 and TRBJ2-1; 7 bases agree with TRBD1. Trimming cost V 8 bases and J 6 bases; bases outside gene matches: 13. CDR3 length equals 15 residues. Germline V gives CDR1 ENHRY, CDR2 SYGVKD. The CDR3 spells CAIGITTGFGNEQFF. In DNA, the CDR3 is TGTGCCATCGGTATCACGACAGGGTTCGGCAATGAGCAGTTCTTC.

J is TRBJ1-1 and V is TRBV2; 7 nucleotides align to TRBD1. Germline CDR1 is SNHLY and CDR2 is FYNNEI. The V and J ends lost 6 bases and 3 bases, in that order; junction bases with no gene match: 7. The CDR3 has 14 amino acids. The CDR3: CASRIQGRDTEAFF. DNA of the CDR3: TGTGCCAGCAGAATACAGGGGAGGGACACTGAAGCTTTCTTT. The full variable domain, with the rest looked up from reference TRBV2 and TRBJ1-1, is EPEVTQTPSHQVTQMGQEVILRCVPISNHLYFYWYRQILGQKVEFLVSFYNNEISEKSEIFDDQFSVERPDGSNFTLKIRSTKLEDSAMYFCASRIQGRDTEAFFGQGTRLTVV.

V usage is TRBV28 and J usage is TRBJ2-1, with D perhaps TRBD1 or TRBD2 (5 bases each). Germline loops: CDR1 MDHEN, CDR2 SYDVKM. The ends were cut back, 4 bases at V and 0 bases at J, with 13 bases in the middle. The CDR3 spans 16 residues. The CDR3 sequence: CASSSRDETSYNEQFF. CDR3 nucleotide sequence: TGTGCCAGCAGTTCACGGGACGAGACCTCCTACAATGAGCAGTTCTTC.

The chain is built from TRBV12-3 or TRBV12-4 and TRBJ2-3, with D hard to call. V was pared by 3 bases and J by 3 bases, with 7 bases between. The CDR3 contains 13 residues. The CDR3 reads CASSFGVTDTQYF. DNA of the CDR3: TGTGCCAGCAGTTTCGGAGTAACAGATACGCAGTATTTT.

The chain combines TRBV5-1 with TRBJ2-7, with D maybe TRBD2 (5 bases). V was cut by 6 bases and J by 7 bases, with 23 bases left in between. Germline loops: CDR1 SGHRS, CDR2 YFSETQ. This CDR3 spans 15 amino acids. CDR3 sequence reads: CASTRGGEGLGEQYF. In DNA form, the CDR3 reads TGCGCCAGCACCCGAGGAGGCGAGGGTTTGGGGGAGCAGTACTTC.

V usage is TRBV4-1 and J usage is TRBJ2-7; D gene unclear. Looked up from germline, CDR1 is MGHRA and CDR2 is YSYEKL. This CDR3 is 17 amino acids long. The V end was cut by 0 bases, the J end by 7 bases, with 22 bases between. This CDR3 reads CASSQDPARGTVWEQYF. The DNA for the CDR3 is TGCGCCAGCAGCCAAGATCCCGCTCGTGGAACCGTATGGGAGCAGTACTTC.

The chain couples TRBV24-1 to TRBJ2-3, with 9 positions matching TRBD1. Germline V CDR1 and CDR2: KGHDR, SFDVKD. The trim removed 2 bases at V and 3 bases at J, leaving 5 bases unmatched. The CDR3 is 16 residues long. The CDR3: CATSDSPGQGTDTQYF. CDR3 sequence (DNA): TGTGCCACCAGTGATTCCCCGGGACAGGGTACAGATACGCAGTATTTT.

This rearrangement joins TRBV5-4 to TRBJ1-1, with 9 bases that match TRBD1. Losses at the gene ends were 0 bases for V and 3 bases for J; bases not matched to a gene: 6. Germline V CDR1 and CDR2: SGHNT, YYREEE (reference sequence). The CDR3 has 16 residues. The CDR3 nucleotides read TGTGCCAGCAGCTTGGTTAGGACAGGGGCATACACTGAAGCTTTCTTT. As protein: CASSLVRTGAYTEAFF.

The chain couples TRBV28 to TRBJ2-5; no reliable D call. There are 13 residues in the CDR3. Germline V lookup: CDR1 MDHEN, CDR2 SYDVKM. Between the trimmed V and J ends, which lost 8 bases and 3 bases, there was a span of 13 bases. The chain's CDR3 is CASLPVEEETQYF. For the CDR3, the DNA is TGTGCCAGCCTCCCGGTAGAGGAAGAGACCCAGTACTTC.

This clonotype was seen only once. This chain joins TRBV9 and TRBJ2-3; 9 nucleotides agree with TRBD2. After removal of 3 bases from V and 4 bases from J, the junction contained 12 bases not matched to a gene. The CDR3 sequence is 17 residues long. Germline V gene sequence: CDR1 SGDLS, CDR2 YYNGEE. The CDR3 sequence is CASSGELSGGFPDTQYF. The DNA of the CDR3 is TGTGCCAGCAGCGGGGAACTTAGCGGGGGTTTTCCAGATACGCAGTATTTT.